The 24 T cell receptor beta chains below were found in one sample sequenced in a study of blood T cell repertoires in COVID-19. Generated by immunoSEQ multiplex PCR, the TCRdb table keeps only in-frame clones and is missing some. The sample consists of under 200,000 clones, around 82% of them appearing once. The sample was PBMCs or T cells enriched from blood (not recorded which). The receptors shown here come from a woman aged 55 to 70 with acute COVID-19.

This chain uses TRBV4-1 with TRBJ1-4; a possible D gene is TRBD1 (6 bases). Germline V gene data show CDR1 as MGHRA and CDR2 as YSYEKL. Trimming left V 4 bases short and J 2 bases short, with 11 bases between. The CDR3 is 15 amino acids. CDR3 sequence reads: CASSPVRGTNEKLFF. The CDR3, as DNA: TGCGCCAGCAGCCCGGTTAGGGGGACTAATGAAAAACTGTTTTTT.

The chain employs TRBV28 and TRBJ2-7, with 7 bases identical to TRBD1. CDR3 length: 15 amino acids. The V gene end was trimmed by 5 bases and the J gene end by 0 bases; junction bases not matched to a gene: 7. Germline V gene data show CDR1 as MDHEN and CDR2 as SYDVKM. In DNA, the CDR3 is TGTGCCAGCAGTGCAACAGGGGACAGCTCCTACGAGCAGTACGTC. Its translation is CASSATGDSSYEQYV.

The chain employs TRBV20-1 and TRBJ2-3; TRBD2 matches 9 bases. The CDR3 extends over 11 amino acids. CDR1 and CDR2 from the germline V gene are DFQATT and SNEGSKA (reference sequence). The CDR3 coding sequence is TGCAGAGCCGCGGGGGGGGATACGCAGTATTTT. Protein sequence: CRAAGGDTQYF.

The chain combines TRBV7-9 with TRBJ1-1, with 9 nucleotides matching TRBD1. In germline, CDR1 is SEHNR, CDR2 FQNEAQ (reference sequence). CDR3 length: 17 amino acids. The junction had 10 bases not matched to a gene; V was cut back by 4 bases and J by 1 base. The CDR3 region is CASSSWGTGSWNTEAFF. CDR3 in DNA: TGTGCCAGCAGCTCATGGGGGACAGGGAGTTGGAACACTGAAGCTTTCTTT.

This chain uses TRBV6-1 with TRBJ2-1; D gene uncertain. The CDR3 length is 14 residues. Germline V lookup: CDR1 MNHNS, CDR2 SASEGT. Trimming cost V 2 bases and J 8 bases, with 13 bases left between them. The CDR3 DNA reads TGTGCCAGCAGTGAACCGCCGAGGCAAGATGAGCAGTTCTTC. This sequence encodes CASSEPPRQDEQFF.

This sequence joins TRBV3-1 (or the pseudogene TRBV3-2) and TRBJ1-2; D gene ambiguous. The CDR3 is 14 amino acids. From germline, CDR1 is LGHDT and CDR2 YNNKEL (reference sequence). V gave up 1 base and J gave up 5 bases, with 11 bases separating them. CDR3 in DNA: TGTGCCAGCAGCCAAGCCCAGACACTGTATGGCTACACCTTC. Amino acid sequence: CASSQAQTLYGYTF.

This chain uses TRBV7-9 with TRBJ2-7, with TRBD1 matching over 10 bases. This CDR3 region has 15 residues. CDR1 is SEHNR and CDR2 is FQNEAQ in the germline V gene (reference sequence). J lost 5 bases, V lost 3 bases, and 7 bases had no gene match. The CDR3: CASSFSGTGENEQYF. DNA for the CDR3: TGTGCCAGCAGCTTCTCCGGGACAGGGGAAAACGAGCAGTACTTC.

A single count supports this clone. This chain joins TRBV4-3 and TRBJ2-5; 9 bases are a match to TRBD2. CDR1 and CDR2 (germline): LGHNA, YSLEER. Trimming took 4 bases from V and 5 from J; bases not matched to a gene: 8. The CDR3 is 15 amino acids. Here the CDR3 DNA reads TGCGCCAGCAGCCGGCTTAGCGGGGGTGACGAGACCCAGTACTTC. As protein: CASSRLSGGDETQYF.

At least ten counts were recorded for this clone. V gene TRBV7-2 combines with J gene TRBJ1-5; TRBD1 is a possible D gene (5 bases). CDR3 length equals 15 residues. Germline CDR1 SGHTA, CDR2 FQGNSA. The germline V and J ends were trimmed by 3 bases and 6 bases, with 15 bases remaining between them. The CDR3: CASSLGRVYSQPQHF. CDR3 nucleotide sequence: TGTGCCAGCAGCTTGGGCAGGGTGTATAGTCAGCCCCAGCATTTT.

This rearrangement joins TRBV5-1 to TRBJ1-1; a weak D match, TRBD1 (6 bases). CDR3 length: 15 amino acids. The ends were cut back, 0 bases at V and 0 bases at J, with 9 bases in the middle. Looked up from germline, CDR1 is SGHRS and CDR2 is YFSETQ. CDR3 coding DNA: TGCGCCAGCAGCTTGGGGACAGTTATGAACACTGAAGCTTTCTTT. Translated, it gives CASSLGTVMNTEAFF. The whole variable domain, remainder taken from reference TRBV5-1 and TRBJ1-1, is KAGVTQTPRYLIKTRGQQVTLSCSPISGHRSVSWYQQTPGQGLQFLFEYFSETQRNKGNFPGRFSGRQFSNSRSEMNVSTLELGDSALYLCASSLGTVMNTEAFFGQGTRLTVV.

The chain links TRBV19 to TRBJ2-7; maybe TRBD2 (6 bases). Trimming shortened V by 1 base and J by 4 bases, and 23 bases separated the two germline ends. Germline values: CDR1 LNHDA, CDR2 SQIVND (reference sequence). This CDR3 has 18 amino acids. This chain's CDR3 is CASSIGVPSGTSMYEQYF. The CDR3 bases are TGTGCCAGTAGTATAGGTGTCCCTTCAGGGACTTCCATGTACGAGCAGTACTTC.

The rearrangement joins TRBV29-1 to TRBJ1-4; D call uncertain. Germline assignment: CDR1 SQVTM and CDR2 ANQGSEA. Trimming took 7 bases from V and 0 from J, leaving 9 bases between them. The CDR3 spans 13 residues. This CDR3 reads CSATQTTNEKLFF. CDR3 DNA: TGCAGCGCCACCCAGACAACTAATGAAAAACTGTTTTTT. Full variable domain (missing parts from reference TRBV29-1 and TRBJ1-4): SAVISQKPSRDICQRGTSLTIQCQVDSQVTMMFWYRQQPGQSLTLIATANQGSEATYESGFVIDKFPISRPNLTFSTLTVSNMSPEDSSIYLCSATQTTNEKLFFGSGTQLSVL.

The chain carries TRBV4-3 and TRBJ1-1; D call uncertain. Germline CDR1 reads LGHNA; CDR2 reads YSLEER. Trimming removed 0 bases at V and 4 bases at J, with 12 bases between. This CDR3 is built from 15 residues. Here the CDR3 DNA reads TGCGCCAGCAGCCAAGATGGCAGGTCGTCCACTGAAGCTTTCTTT. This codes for CASSQDGRSSTEAFF.

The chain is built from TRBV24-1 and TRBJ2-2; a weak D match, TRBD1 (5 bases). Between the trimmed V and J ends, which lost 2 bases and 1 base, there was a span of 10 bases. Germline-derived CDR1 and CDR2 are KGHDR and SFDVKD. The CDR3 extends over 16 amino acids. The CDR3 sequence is CATSDSDSLNTGELFF. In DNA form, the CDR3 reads TGTGCCACCAGTGATTCCGACAGCTTGAACACCGGGGAGCTGTTTTTT.

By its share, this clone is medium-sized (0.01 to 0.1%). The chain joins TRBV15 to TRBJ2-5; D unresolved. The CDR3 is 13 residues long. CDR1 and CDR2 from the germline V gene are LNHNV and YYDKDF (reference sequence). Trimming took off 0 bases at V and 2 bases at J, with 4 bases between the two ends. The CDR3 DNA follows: TGTGCCACCAGCAGAGACCGGCAAGAGACCCAGTACTTC. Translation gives CATSRDRQETQYF.

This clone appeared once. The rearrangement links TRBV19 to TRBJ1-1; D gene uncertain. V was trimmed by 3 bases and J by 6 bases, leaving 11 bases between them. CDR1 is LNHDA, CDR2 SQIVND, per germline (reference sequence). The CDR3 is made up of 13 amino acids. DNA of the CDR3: TGTGCCAGTAGTATTCGGCGGGCCCCTGAAGCTTTCTTT. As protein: CASSIRRAPEAFF. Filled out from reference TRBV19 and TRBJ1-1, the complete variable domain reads DGGITQSPKYLFRKEGQNVTLSCEQNLNHDAMYWYRQDPGQGLRLIYYSQIVNDFQKGDIAEGYSVSREKKESFPLTVTSAQKNPTAFYLCASSIRRAPEAFFGQGTRLTVV.

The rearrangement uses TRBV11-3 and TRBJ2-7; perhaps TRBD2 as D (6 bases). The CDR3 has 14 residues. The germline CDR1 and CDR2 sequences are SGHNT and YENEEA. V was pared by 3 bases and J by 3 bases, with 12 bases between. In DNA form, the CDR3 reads TGTGCCAGCAGCTTCGACACGGGAGACTACGAGCAGTACTTC. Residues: CASSFDTGDYEQYF.

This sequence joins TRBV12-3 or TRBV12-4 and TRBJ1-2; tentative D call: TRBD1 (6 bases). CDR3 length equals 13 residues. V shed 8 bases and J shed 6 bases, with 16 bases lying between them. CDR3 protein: CASVRQGRDGYTF. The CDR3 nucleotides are TGTGCCAGCGTTCGGCAGGGGAGGGATGGCTACACCTTC.

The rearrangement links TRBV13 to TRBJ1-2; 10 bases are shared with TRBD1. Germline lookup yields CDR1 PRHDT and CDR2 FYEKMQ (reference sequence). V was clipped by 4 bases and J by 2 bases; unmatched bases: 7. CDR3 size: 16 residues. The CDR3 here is CASSSDRGQGNYGYTF. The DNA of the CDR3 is TGTGCCAGCAGCTCCGACAGGGGGCAGGGGAACTATGGCTACACCTTC.

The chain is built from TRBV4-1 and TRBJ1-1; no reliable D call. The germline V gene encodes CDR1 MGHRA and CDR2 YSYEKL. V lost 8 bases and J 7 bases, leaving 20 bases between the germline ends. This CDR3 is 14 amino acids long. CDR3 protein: CASRSLGGQFEAFF. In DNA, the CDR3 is TGCGCCAGCCGATCTCTCGGAGGGCAGTTTGAAGCTTTCTTT.

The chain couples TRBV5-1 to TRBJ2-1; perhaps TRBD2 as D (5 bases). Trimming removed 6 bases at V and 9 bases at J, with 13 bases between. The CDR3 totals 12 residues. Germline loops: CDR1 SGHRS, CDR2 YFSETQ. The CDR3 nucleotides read TGCGCCAGCACCTCCGGGGTGGGTGAGCAGTTCTTC. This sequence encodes CASTSGVGEQFF.

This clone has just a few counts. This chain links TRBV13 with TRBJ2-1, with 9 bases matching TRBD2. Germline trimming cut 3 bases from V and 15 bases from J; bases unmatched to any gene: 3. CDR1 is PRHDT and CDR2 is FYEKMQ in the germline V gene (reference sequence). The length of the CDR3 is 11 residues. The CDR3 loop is CASSFGTSLFF. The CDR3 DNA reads TGTGCCAGCAGCTTCGGGACTAGCCTGTTCTTC.

This CDR3 is CAWTGKDEQYF. DNA for the CDR3: TGTGCCTGGACAGGGAAAGACGAGCAGTACTTC. The chain links TRBV30 to TRBJ2-7; a weak D match, TRBD1 (5 bases). Per germline, CDR1 GTSNPN and CDR2 SVGIG (reference sequence). Trimming removed 4 bases from V and 5 bases from J, with 9 bases in between. This CDR3 region has 11 residues.

Written as DNA, the CDR3 is TGTGCCAGCAGTTCCCCGGGGAGAAGCACAGATACGCAGTATTTT. Amino acids: CASSSPGRSTDTQYF. V is TRBV6-5 and J is TRBJ2-3, with D possibly TRBD2 on 5 matching bases. CDR3 length: 15 residues. Germline V lookup: CDR1 MNHEY, CDR2 SVGAGI. V was shortened by 4 bases and J by 0 bases, with 11 bases between the two germline ends.